Listed below are T cell receptor beta chains from one sample, sequenced in a study of cytomegalovirus exposure and HLA in healthy donors. The data were produced by immunoSEQ multiplex PCR, yet TCRdb's version contains in-frame clones alone and is incomplete. The repertoire holds approximately 150,000 clones, around nine tenths seen once, with roughly 3% in the top ten. Sample: PBMCs. Receptors were obtained from a man aged 18 to 29 in good health and CMV-seropositive. CDR3s include the opening cysteine and the closing phenylalanine or tryptophan. D genes are given only for firm matches. The listing skips clone size in some rows; elsewhere it reads once, few, many or a size class.

>TRBJ2-7|once|TRBD1|TRBV28
CASSFAGTGAEQYF
TGTGCCAGCAGTTTCGCCGGGACAGGGGCCGAGCAGTACTTC
>TRBJ1-4|few|TRBD1|TRBV7-6
CASSRTGRGEKLFF
TGTGCCAGCAGCAGGACAGGGCGGGGGGAAAAACTGTTTTTT
>TRBJ2-3|once|TRBD2|TRBV6-1
CASTLRRGGTDTQYF
TGTGCCAGCACCTTGCGGCGGGGGGGCACAGATACGCAGTATTTT
>TRBJ2-5|-|TRBD2|TRBV27
CASSFGGRSGETQYF
TGTGCCAGCAGTTTCGGCGGGAGAAGCGGAGAGACCCAGTACTTC
>TRBJ1-1|few|-|TRBV14
CASSQDRFREAFF
TGTGCCAGCAGCCAAGACAGGTTCAGGGAAGCTTTCTTT
>TRBJ2-3|-|TRBD2|TRBV9
CASGAGGDTQYF
TGTGCCAGCGGAGCGGGGGGGGATACGCAGTATTTT
>TRBJ2-2|-|-|TRBV28
CASSYNVGELFF
TGTGCCAGCAGTTACAATGTCGGGGAGCTGTTTTTT
>TRBJ2-1|-|TRBD2|TRBV18
CASSLGLAGADEQFF
TGTGCCAGCTCACTCGGACTAGCGGGGGCCGATGAGCAGTTCTTC
>TRBJ2-5|-|-|TRBV7-3
CASSLGWRETQYF
TGTGCCAGCAGCCTCGGATGGAGGGAGACCCAGTACTTC
>TRBJ1-5|-|-|TRBV18
CASSPRNSQPQHF
TGTGCCAGCTCACCACGAAACAGTCAGCCCCAGCATTTT
>TRBJ2-2|-|TRBD2|TRBV13
CASSLELAVNTGELFF
TGTGCCAGCAGCTTAGAACTAGCGGTAAACACCGGGGAGCTGTTTTTT
>TRBJ1-2|-|TRBD1|TRBV18
CASSQQGQGSDGYTF
TGTGCCAGCTCACAACAGGGACAGGGGAGCGATGGCTACACCTTC
>TRBJ2-7|-|TRBD1|TRBV7-9
CASRSTGTGNEQYF
TGTGCCAGCAGATCGACCGGGACAGGGAACGAGCAGTACTTC
>TRBJ2-5|-|TRBD2|TRBV30
CAWSGGLAGGYQETQYF
TGTGCCTGGAGTGGGGGACTAGCGGGGGGGTACCAAGAGACCCAGTACTTC
>TRBJ1-4|-|TRBD1|TRBV18
CASQDRGGQEKLFF
TGTGCCAGCCAGGACAGGGGCGGGCAGGAAAAACTGTTTTTT
>TRBJ2-1|-|-|TRBV4-3
CASSQRRYGRSSYNEQFF
TGCGCCAGCAGCCAACGGCGATATGGGCGTAGCTCCTACAATGAGCAGTTCTTC
>TRBJ2-7|-|-|TRBV10-2
CASSDQDSSYEQYF
TGCGCCAGCAGTGACCAGGACAGCTCCTACGAGCAGTACTTC
>TRBJ2-3|-|TRBD2|TRBV5-1
CASSLTSGGIPDTQYF
TGCGCCAGCAGCCTTACTAGCGGGGGTATTCCAGATACGCAGTATTTT
>TRBJ2-7|-|TRBD1|TRBV11-2
CASSFGQGATYEQYF
TGTGCCAGCAGCTTCGGACAGGGGGCGACCTACGAGCAGTACTTC
>TRBJ2-2|-|-|TRBV10-3
CAISAGTRNTGELFF
TGTGCCATCAGTGCCGGGACACGCAACACCGGGGAGCTGTTTTTT
>TRBJ2-1|-|TRBD1|TRBV6-5
CASRPTGFGYNEQFF
TGTGCCAGCAGGCCGACAGGGTTCGGCTACAATGAGCAGTTCTTC
>TRBJ2-1|-|TRBD1|TRBV7-8
CASKIRTGFYHGEQFF
TGTGCCAGCAAAATTCGGACAGGGTTTTATCATGGTGAGCAGTTCTTC
>TRBJ1-5|few|-|TRBV4-2
CASSQDPDTRNQPQHF
TGTGCCAGCAGCCAAGACCCAGATACCCGCAATCAGCCCCAGCATTTT
>TRBJ2-1|-|-|TRBV19
CATTYDSFSYNEQFF
TGTGCCACCACCTATGACTCATTCTCCTACAATGAGCAGTTCTTC
>TRBJ2-5|-|-|TRBV19
CASSMVGGETQYF
TGTGCCAGTAGTATGGTCGGAGGAGAGACCCAGTACTTC
>TRBJ1-1|-|-|TRBV19
CASRTAGGVTEAFF
TGTGCCAGTAGGACCGCTGGAGGGGTTACTGAAGCTTTCTTT
>TRBJ1-1|-|-|TRBV7-3
CASSPQMNTEAFF
TGTGCCAGCAGCCCCCAGATGAACACTGAAGCTTTCTTT
>TRBJ2-1|-|TRBD1|TRBV19
CASSLSDRGHNEQFF
TGTGCCAGTAGCCTTTCTGACAGGGGCCACAATGAGCAGTTCTTC
>TRBJ2-7|-|-|TRBV27
CASSFGVGYEQYF
TGTGCCAGCAGTTTCGGGGTAGGCTACGAGCAGTACTTC
>TRBJ2-1|-|TRBD2|TRBV5-1
CASRVASGSVYEQFF
TGCGCCAGCAGAGTGGCTAGCGGGAGTGTCTATGAGCAGTTCTTC
>TRBJ2-3|once|-|TRBV28
CASSLRLMSVGGTDTQYF
TGTGCCAGCAGTCTTCGATTAATGTCGGTAGGGGGCACAGATACGCAGTATTTT